Listed below are T cell receptor beta chains from one sample, sequenced in a study of blood T cells in healthy people across ages. TCRdb re-called the 5' RACE reads with MiXCR, one entry per CDR3 protein. The table lists around 670,000 distinct CDR3 sequences, 25% to 35% of them singletons, with more than 15% in the top ten. The material sequenced was blood. The receptors were gathered from a woman older than 75 in good health. Both conserved end residues are part of each CDR3. D genes are given only for firm matches. Rows give clone size only sometimes, using once, few, many, or a class for an expanded clone.

cdr3_nt	cdr3_aa	v_call	j_call	clone_size	d_call
TGTGCCAGCAGCTTAGCGTTAGGGACAGTAAAGGTCTACGAGCAGTACTTC	CASSLALGTVKVYEQYF	TRBV7-8	TRBJ2-7	few	TRBD1
TGTGCCATCAGGGGTAGCGGGGGCAGCTCCTACAATGAGCAGTTCTTC	CAIRGSGGSSYNEQFF	TRBV10-3	TRBJ2-1	many	TRBD2
TGTGCCAGCAGTCACGGACTAGCGGGGGGACCCCACGAGCAGTACTTC	CASSHGLAGGPHEQYF	TRBV6-6	TRBJ2-7	many	TRBD2
TGTGCCAGCAGCGTAATGGGACATGGGGGCGAGCAGTACTTC	CASSVMGHGGEQYF	TRBV9	TRBJ2-7	many	NA
TGTGCCAGCAGTGTAGTACAGGGAGGCGGCTACACCTTC	CASSVVQGGGYTF	TRBV2	TRBJ1-2	many	NA
TGTGCCATCAGGGGGACAGTTACGAACACTGAAGCTTTCTTT	CAIRGTVTNTEAFF	TRBV10-3	TRBJ1-1	NA	TRBD1
TGCAGTGCTAGACCTACAGGGGGTAATCAGCCCCAGCATTTT	CSARPTGGNQPQHF	TRBV20-1	TRBJ1-5	many	TRBD1
TGTGCCAGCAGATTGGTTGGTGAAGCTTTCTTT	CASRLVGEAFF	TRBV2	TRBJ1-1	few	NA
TGTGCTAGCAGCTTAGCCACAGGGGCCGAGACCCAGTACTTC	CASSLATGAETQYF	TRBV7-7	TRBJ2-5	NA	TRBD1
TGTGCCAGCAGTTCAGGACTAGCGGGGGGGCCCGGGGAGCTGTTTTTT	CASSSGLAGGPGELFF	TRBV12-3/TRBV12-4	TRBJ2-2	NA	TRBD2
TGCAGTGCTAGAGATACGGGCAGATCCTACGAGCAGTACTTC	CSARDTGRSYEQYF	TRBV20-1	TRBJ2-7	NA	NA
TGCAGTGCTAGAGATCCTGGGGCACTTCAAGAGACCCAGTACTTC	CSARDPGALQETQYF	TRBV20-1	TRBJ2-5	many	NA
TGTGCCAGCAGCCCTCCGGGGGCGGGGACAGATACGCAGTATTTT	CASSPPGAGTDTQYF	TRBV5-6	TRBJ2-3	many	NA
TGTGCCAGCAGCCGCGTTCGAGCAAGCTCCTACGAGCAGTACTTC	CASSRVRASSYEQYF	TRBV6-2/TRBV6-3	TRBJ2-7	few	NA
TGTGCCATCAGTGAGGAAGGCTATGGCTACACCTTC	CAISEEGYGYTF	TRBV10-3	TRBJ1-2	many	NA
TGTGCCATCAGTGTGACAGCCACCTACGAGCAGTACTTC	CAISVTATYEQYF	TRBV10-3	TRBJ2-7	many	NA
TGTGCCAGCAGTTTACCCCAGGGGAATCAGCCCCAGCATTTT	CASSLPQGNQPQHF	TRBV28	TRBJ1-5	NA	NA
TGCAGCGCAGCTGGACATAACACCTTCAATGAGCAGTTCTTC	CSAAGHNTFNEQFF	TRBV29-1	TRBJ2-1	NA	NA
TGTGCCAGCAGCCGACTGGGAATGACGGCCGGCCAAGAGACCCAGTACTTC	CASSRLGMTAGQETQYF	TRBV5-6	TRBJ2-5	many	NA
TGCGCCAGCAGCTGGGTCTCAAGCTCCTACGAGCAGTACTTC	CASSWVSSSYEQYF	TRBV5-1	TRBJ2-7	NA	NA
TGTGCCTGGAGATGGGGAGGTAACTATGGCTACACCTTC	CAWRWGGNYGYTF	TRBV30	TRBJ1-2	NA	NA
TGTGCCAGCAGTGCCCTAGCAGGATCCGTAGCGGGGGATCTCAATGAGCAGTTCTTC	CASSALAGSVAGDLNEQFF	TRBV6-1	TRBJ2-1	many	TRBD2
TGCGCCAGCAGCCAAGATTCTCCAGGGGGCGGACAGCCCCAGCATTTT	CASSQDSPGGGQPQHF	TRBV4-1	TRBJ1-5	NA	TRBD1
TGTGCCTGGAGTCTACAACCAGGGAGGGGTGGCTACACCTTC	CAWSLQPGRGGYTF	TRBV30	TRBJ1-2	NA	NA
TGTGCCACAGGGGACCTAAGCTCTGGGGCCAACGTCCTGACTTTC	CATGDLSSGANVLTF	TRBV24-1	TRBJ2-6	NA	NA
TGCGCCAGCAGCCAGGGACCCGAAGGGCTAGCGCGGATCCACGAGCAGTACTTC	CASSQGPEGLARIHEQYF	TRBV4-1	TRBJ2-7	many	NA
TGCAGTGCTAGAGATGTCCGGGGGGGACGGTCCGAGCAGTACTTC	CSARDVRGGRSEQYF	TRBV20-1	TRBJ2-7	many	TRBD2
TGCAGTGCCAGGCCGGGACTAGCGGGCCGTAAAGGGTTGTACGAGCAGTACTTC	CSARPGLAGRKGLYEQYF	TRBV20-1	TRBJ2-7	NA	TRBD2
TGTGCCAGCAGTTCGGGACAGGGGCGGAATGGCTACACCTTC	CASSSGQGRNGYTF	TRBV28	TRBJ1-2	NA	TRBD1
TGTGCCTGGAGTGACCCCCACGAGCAGTACTTC	CAWSDPHEQYF	TRBV30	TRBJ2-7	few	NA
TGTGCCAGCAGCCAAGAATGGGGGGGGGAGCAGTACTTC	CASSQEWGGEQYF	TRBV14	TRBJ2-5	few	TRBD2
TGTGCCAGCGGGCGGGGGGCTCAAGAGACCCAGTACTTC	CASGRGAQETQYF	TRBV9	TRBJ2-5	many	TRBD2
TGTGCCAGCAGTCCTCTCCGGGGGCGGCCCCAGCACAATGAGCAGTTCTTC	CASSPLRGRPQHNEQFF	TRBV27	TRBJ2-1	many	NA
TGTGCCAGCAGTGATGGGGCAGGGGGCAGCGGGGAGCTGTTTTTT	CASSDGAGGSGELFF	TRBV28	TRBJ2-2	NA	TRBD1
TGTGCCAGCAGCTTATGGAACTTGGGACAGGGGGTTGGAAACACCATATATTTT	CASSLWNLGQGVGNTIYF	TRBV7-9	TRBJ1-3	NA	TRBD1
TGTGCCAGCAGCCAGCGACAGGGGGAGGACTATGGCTACACCTTC	CASSQRQGEDYGYTF	TRBV3-1	TRBJ1-2	NA	TRBD1
TGTGCCATCAGTGAGCGGACTAGCGGACCTCTCGGGGAGCTGTTTTTT	CAISERTSGPLGELFF	TRBV10-3	TRBJ2-2	NA	TRBD2
TGTGCCAGCAGCTTACGATCCCGAAGCACAGATACGCAGTATTTT	CASSLRSRSTDTQYF	TRBV7-9	TRBJ2-3	many	NA
TGTGCCACCAGTGATTTACGGGGATTCGACTATGGCTACACCTTC	CATSDLRGFDYGYTF	TRBV24-1	TRBJ1-2	few	NA
TGCGCCAGCAGCTTGAGTAGCGGGGGGGCCCGGGAGACCCAGTACTTC	CASSLSSGGARETQYF	TRBV5-1	TRBJ2-5	few	TRBD2
TGTGCCAGCACCTGGGGCGGGGGGGCTTTTGAGCAGTTCTTC	CASTWGGGAFEQFF	TRBV28	TRBJ2-1	many	TRBD2
TGTGCCTGGAGAGAGAATTCACCCCTCCACTTT	CAWRENSPLHF	TRBV30	TRBJ1-6	few	NA
TGTGCCAGCAGTCCCCTTTGGCAGGGGGGAATTTCCTCTGGGGCCAACGTCCTGACTTTC	CASSPLWQGGISSGANVLTF	TRBV28	TRBJ2-6	NA	NA
TGCAGGGGGACAGGGGGGAACACTGAAGCTTTCTTT	CRGTGGNTEAFF	TRBV20-1	TRBJ1-1	many	TRBD1
TGTGCCTGGAGTGTATGGGGGACCGAGTCCGCAGATACGCAGTATTTT	CAWSVWGTESADTQYF	TRBV30	TRBJ2-3	few	NA
TGTGCCAGCAGCTTCGGGACCCCAGGGGGGGGTGAGCAGTTCTTC	CASSFGTPGGGEQFF	TRBV5-4	TRBJ2-1	many	NA
TGTGCCAGCAGTTTGTTTCCCTCCGGGACGACAACCGGGGAGCTGTTTTTT	CASSLFPSGTTTGELFF	TRBV28	TRBJ2-2	once	NA
TGCAGTGCAACCCCGGGACAGGAGAATGAAAAACTGTTTTTT	CSATPGQENEKLFF	TRBV20-1	TRBJ1-4	many	TRBD1
TGTGCCAGCAGTTCGGGGGGGAACCTAGATACGCAGTATTTT	CASSSGGNLDTQYF	TRBV28	TRBJ2-3	few	TRBD2
TGCGCCAGCAGCTGGCGGGACTTCGACAATTCACCCCTCCACTTT	CASSWRDFDNSPLHF	TRBV5-1	TRBJ1-6	NA	NA
TGTGCCACACAGGGGGCTCGGGGGACCCAGTACTTC	CATQGARGTQYF	TRBV28	TRBJ2-5	many	TRBD1
TGTGCCAGCAGCTTGGGACAGACCTCTGGGGCCAACGTCCTGACTTTC	CASSLGQTSGANVLTF	TRBV7-2	TRBJ2-6	few	TRBD1
TGCAGTGGGTTTTCCTCTGGGGCCAACGTCCTGACTTTC	CSGFSSGANVLTF	TRBV20-1	TRBJ2-6	many	NA
TGTGCCAGCAGCTCCCTAGGGGGGGGCGAGCAGTACTTC	CASSSLGGGEQYF	TRBV7-3	TRBJ2-7	few	NA
TGTGCCAGCAGCTTAGGGGAGCGGGGGCCGAACAATGAGCAGTTCTTC	CASSLGERGPNNEQFF	TRBV7-3	TRBJ2-1	NA	TRBD2